This T cell receptor (beta chain) was identified in a study of T cell changes during pregnancy in multiple sclerosis. Here immunoSEQ multiplex PCR was the method, and the copy in TCRdb shows in-frame clones only, minus some. The sample holds approximately 53,000 clones, approximately 92% seen once. The CDR3 is 15 residues long. Germline assignment: CDR1 SGHTA and CDR2 FQGTGA. V shed 0 bases, J shed 3 bases, and the junction held 5 bases outside the gene matches. The V gene is TRBV7-3, the J gene TRBJ2-7; 7 bases agree with TRBD2. Sequenced here: CD4+ T cells from peripheral blood mononuclear cells, sampled in the third trimester of pregnancy. This TCR was recovered from a female donor with multiple sclerosis, enrolled in a pregnancy study. The CDR3 nucleotides are TGTGCCAGCAGCTTAACTGGGGGGGTAGGCTACGAGCAGTACTTC. It translates to CASSLTGGVGYEQYF.